Below, 11 T cell receptor beta chains from the same sample are listed, as sequenced in a study of shared clonotypes between healthy human individuals. Libraries were prepared by immunoSEQ multiplex PCR; TCRdb keeps only in-frame clonotypes and omits some of them. The repertoire holds under 1,100,000 clones, roughly 74% seen once, with 0.6% to 0.7% in the top ten. Sample: memory CD4+ T cells from PBMCs. Subset denoted: CD45RA-negative fraction. All receptors come from a young man in good health. Some clones in this sample may be carry-over from other donors' samples.

This clone has just one count. The CDR3 sequence: CASSSVQGTHGYTF. The CDR3 coding sequence is TGTGCCAGCAGCTCGGTACAGGGAACCCATGGCTACACCTTC. The chain has TRBV5-4 and TRBJ1-2, with a tentative D call TRBD1 (6 bases). The germline V and J ends were trimmed by 3 bases and 6 bases, with 15 bases remaining between them. CDR3 length: 14 residues. Germline V lookup: CDR1 SGHNT, CDR2 YYREEE (reference sequence).

The chain has TRBV11-2 and TRBJ2-7; 8 nucleotides match TRBD2. J lost 7 bases, V lost 3 bases, and 11 bases had no gene match. Germline V gene sequence: CDR1 SGHAT, CDR2 FQNNGV. This CDR3 is 15 amino acids long. CDR3 DNA sequence: TGTGCCAGCAGCTTGATGCGAGCGGGAGCGGGGGAGCAGTACTTC. This encodes CASSLMRAGAGEQYF.

The chain links TRBV4-2 to TRBJ1-3; tentatively, D is TRBD1 (6 bases). Trimming left V 2 bases short and J 0 bases short, with 11 bases between. CDR3 length: 16 amino acids. Germline loops: CDR1 LGHNA, CDR2 YNFKEQ. CDR3 in amino acids: CASSQQGQNSGNTIYF. CDR3 coding DNA: TGTGCCAGCAGCCAACAAGGACAGAACTCTGGAAACACCATATATTTT.

The chain uses TRBV7-9 and TRBJ2-5; 11 positions match TRBD1. Germline V gene data show CDR1 as SEHNR and CDR2 as FQNEAQ (reference sequence). The CDR3 is made up of 14 amino acids. The J segment lost 3 bases and the V segment lost 6 bases, leaving 3 bases of the junction unmatched. The CDR3 DNA sequence: TGTGCCAGCAGGGACAGGGGGCGGGAAGAGACCCAGTACTTC. It codes for CASRDRGREETQYF.

This clone has only a few counts. The rearrangement uses TRBV30 and TRBJ1-1, with 10 bases identical to TRBD1. This CDR3 has 16 residues. Germline values: CDR1 GTSNPN, CDR2 SVGIG (reference sequence). V dropped 1 base and J dropped 1; count of bases not matched to a gene: 6. The CDR3 is CAWSGGTGVKNTEAFF. The CDR3 bases are TGTGCCTGGAGTGGTGGGACAGGGGTGAAGAACACTGAAGCTTTCTTT.

This chain uses TRBV5-7 with TRBJ1-1, with D perhaps TRBD1 (5 bases). TRBV5-7 is treated as an ORF (open reading frame) with a function not yet certain. The CDR3 loop spans 15 amino acids. V lost 7 bases, J lost 4 bases, and 20 bases lay in between. The CDR3, as DNA: TGTGCCAGCTTTCCGGGACTCAGGTGGGGCACTGAAGCTTTCTTT. As protein: CASFPGLRWGTEAFF.

This clone was recorded only once. This chain connects TRBV5-1 to TRBJ2-7; D gene uncertain. Looked up from germline, CDR1 is SGHRS and CDR2 is YFSETQ. V was trimmed by 0 bases and J by 0 bases, leaving 10 bases between them. The CDR3 runs 15 residues. CDR3 protein: CASSLVLGSSYEQYF. CDR3 DNA: TGCGCCAGCAGCTTGGTTCTGGGTTCCTCCTACGAGCAGTACTTC. The whole variable domain, remainder taken from reference TRBV5-1 and TRBJ2-7, is KAGVTQTPRYLIKTRGQQVTLSCSPISGHRSVSWYQQTPGQGLQFLFEYFSETQRNKGNFPGRFSGRQFSNSRSEMNVSTLELGDSALYLCASSLVLGSSYEQYFGPGTRLTVT.

The chain employs TRBV7-2 and TRBJ1-2; D is uncertain. V shed 5 bases and J shed 0 bases, with 10 bases lying between them. The CDR3 covers 14 residues. From germline, CDR1 is SGHTA and CDR2 FQGNSA. CDR3 in amino acids: CASSPGPANYGYTF. DNA for the CDR3: TGTGCCAGCAGCCCAGGACCGGCTAACTATGGCTACACCTTC.

The V gene is TRBV5-1, the J gene TRBJ2-6, with D unresolved. Germline lookup yields CDR1 SGHRS and CDR2 YFSETQ. There are 16 residues in the CDR3. The V end was cut by 1 base, the J end by 0 bases, with 8 bases between. The DNA for the CDR3 is TGCGCCAGCAGCTTGCCCATGGACTCTGGGGCCAACGTCCTGACTTTC. Protein: CASSLPMDSGANVLTF. Drawing the rest from reference TRBV5-1 and TRBJ2-6, the complete variable domain is KAGVTQTPRYLIKTRGQQVTLSCSPISGHRSVSWYQQTPGQGLQFLFEYFSETQRNKGNFPGRFSGRQFSNSRSEMNVSTLELGDSALYLCASSLPMDSGANVLTFGAGSRLTVL.

The chain combines TRBV28 with TRBJ2-1, with 9 bases fitting TRBD2. This CDR3 contains 14 residues. From germline, CDR1 is MDHEN and CDR2 SYDVKM. With V trimmed by 2 bases and J by 7 bases, 3 bases remained unmatched. CDR3 in DNA: TGTGCCAGCAGTTTAGCGGGAGGGGCGAATGAGCAGTTCTTC. Translation gives CASSLAGGANEQFF.

The chain recombines TRBV5-1 with TRBJ2-7; 11 positions match TRBD2. The germline CDR1 and CDR2 sequences are SGHRS and YFSETQ. The CDR3 runs to 17 residues. V was pared by 4 bases and J by 1 base, with 10 bases of the junction left unmatched. CDR3 nucleotide sequence: TGCGCCAGCAGCGGCGGGACTAGCGGTCCTTTATCCTACGAGCAGTACTTC. As protein: CASSGGTSGPLSYEQYF.